This is a list of T cell receptor beta chains from one sample in a study of cytomegalovirus exposure and HLA in healthy donors. Profiling relied on immunoSEQ multiplex PCR, and the TCRdb table lists in-frame clones only, not all of them. The table includes some 150,000 clones, around 79% detected once. The sample was PBMCs. Receptors originate from a man between 18 and 35 years old in good health and CMV-seronegative. Each CDR3 is given with its conserved first and last residue. The order of the fields is D gene, J gene, clone size, V gene, CDR3 DNA, CDR3 protein. The D gene is left open where the match is weak. A row's size may be missing; if present it is once, few, many or a size class.

TRBD2	TRBJ2-1	-	TRBV2	TGTGCCAGCAGGGGACTAGCGGCTAGCTCCTACAATGAGCAGTTCTTC	CASRGLAASSYNEQFF
-	TRBJ2-7	-	TRBV19	TGTGCCAGTAGTATCAGAGCCGGCAGGTCCTACGAGCAGTACTTC	CASSIRAGRSYEQYF
TRBD1	TRBJ2-1	-	TRBV27	TGTGCCAGCAGTTACAGGGGCAATGAGCAGTTCTTC	CASSYRGNEQFF
-	TRBJ1-1	-	TRBV5-1	TGCGCCAGCAGCTTGGAACCAGGCCTCACTGAAGCTTTCTTT	CASSLEPGLTEAFF
TRBD1	TRBJ2-7	-	TRBV6-5	TGTGCCAGCAGTAAGGCCGGGACAGGATACTACGAGCAGTACTTC	CASSKAGTGYYEQYF
-	TRBJ2-7	-	TRBV18	TGTGCCAGCTCACGTGGGGCTACTTCCTACGAGCAGTACTTC	CASSRGATSYEQYF
-	TRBJ1-1	few	TRBV5-4	TGTGCCAGCAGCTCCCCGTGGGGGCCTAACACTGAAGCTTTCTTT	CASSSPWGPNTEAFF
TRBD1	TRBJ1-3	-	TRBV6-5	TGTGCCAGCAGCTATGACAGGGGAGACACCATATATTTT	CASSYDRGDTIYF
-	TRBJ2-1	once	TRBV7-9	TGTGCCAGCAGCTTAGGACAGGCGACCTACAATGAGCAGTTCTTC	CASSLGQATYNEQFF
-	TRBJ2-7	-	TRBV29-1	TGCAGCGTTGAAGCCCGAACAGGGTTCACCTACGAGCAGTACTTC	CSVEARTGFTYEQYF
-	TRBJ2-7	-	TRBV7-2	TGTGCCAGCAGCTTGACAATCTACGAGCAGTACTTC	CASSLTIYEQYF
-	TRBJ2-7	few	TRBV13	TGTGCCACCAACGTTTTGGGGCATCCCTACGAGCAGTACTTC	CATNVLGHPYEQYF
-	TRBJ2-3	-	TRBV7-3	TGTGCCAGCAGCCCACAGGGCGTGAGGACAGATACGCAGTATTTT	CASSPQGVRTDTQYF
-	TRBJ1-5	-	TRBV6-1	TGTGCCATACAGGGTGACAATCAGCCCCAGCATTTT	CAIQGDNQPQHF
-	TRBJ1-1	-	TRBV28	TGTGCCAGCAGTTTTGGGGGGGTTACTGAAGCTTTCTTT	CASSFGGVTEAFF
-	TRBJ2-2	-	TRBV10-1	TGCGCCAGCAGTGAGCCGGGTTACAACACCGGGGAGCTGTTTTTT	CASSEPGYNTGELFF
TRBD2	TRBJ2-5	few	TRBV11-2	TGTGCCAGCAGGACGGGACTAGCGGACCAAGAGACCCAGTACTTC	CASRTGLADQETQYF
TRBD1	TRBJ2-2	-	TRBV7-2	TGTGCCAGCAGCTTGGACAGGGCGGAGACCGGGGAGCTGTTTTTT	CASSLDRAETGELFF
-	TRBJ1-4	-	TRBV7-9	TGTGCCAGCAGCTTGGGCGCCGGCTCTGAAAAACTGTTTTTT	CASSLGAGSEKLFF
TRBD2	TRBJ2-2	-	TRBV27	TGTGCCAGCAGAGGCCTCCGGGGGGGGACCGGGGAGCTGTTTTTT	CASRGLRGGTGELFF
-	TRBJ1-2	-	TRBV6-5	TGTGCCAGCCGCGAAACAGCCGCTAACTATGGCTACACCTTC	CASRETAANYGYTF
-	TRBJ1-1	-	TRBV5-1	TGCGCCAGCAGCTTGAAGGGGGACGACACTGAAGCTTTCTTT	CASSLKGDDTEAFF
-	TRBJ2-6	-	TRBV7-8	TGTGCCAGCACCATCGGAAGGGGTAGCTCTGGGGCCAACGTCCTGACTTTC	CASTIGRGSSGANVLTF
-	TRBJ2-7	few	TRBV5-1	TGCGCCAGCAGCCTGGACGGGCTGGGGAGTTCCGAGCAGTACTTC	CASSLDGLGSSEQYF
-	TRBJ2-5	-	TRBV7-9	TGTGCCAGCAGCATCGACACCAAAGAGTACTTC	CASSIDTKEYF
-	TRBJ2-2	-	TRBV27	TGTGCCAGCAGTGCCAGCTCGGCGGTGGCCACCGGGGAGCTGTTTTTT	CASSASSAVATGELFF
TRBD2	TRBJ2-3	few	TRBV19	TGTGCCAGTAGTCATTGGACTAGCGGGGGCCCAGCAAGCACAGATACGCAGTATTTT	CASSHWTSGGPASTDTQYF
TRBD1	TRBJ2-1	once	TRBV23-1	TGCGCCAGCAGTCAATCGACACCGGGACAGCGAGACTACAATGAGCAGTTCTTC	CASSQSTPGQRDYNEQFF
TRBD1	TRBJ2-7	few	TRBV7-9	TGTGCCAGCAGCTCGACAGGGGGCTTATACGAGCAGTACTTC	CASSSTGGLYEQYF
-	TRBJ2-2	-	TRBV7-9	TGTGCCAGCAGCCAAGAGGGGGAGCGGAGCACCGGGGAGCTGTTTTTT	CASSQEGERSTGELFF
-	TRBJ2-2	-	TRBV28	TGTGCCAGCAGTTTCCCCCCGGACTACAACACCGGGGAGCTGTTTTTT	CASSFPPDYNTGELFF
TRBD1	TRBJ2-1	-	TRBV2	TGTGCCAGCAGTAAACAGGGACAGAACAATGAGCAGTTCTTC	CASSKQGQNNEQFF
-	TRBJ2-5	-	TRBV4-1	TGCGCCAGCAGCCAAGATCAGGGCCAAGAGACCCAGTACTTC	CASSQDQGQETQYF
TRBD2	TRBJ2-3	-	TRBV4-3	TGCGCCAGCAGCCCGGGACTAGCGGGTGGAGATACGCAGTATTTT	CASSPGLAGGDTQYF
-	TRBJ1-5	-	TRBV6-5	TGTGCCAGCAGTTACTCTGGCAGGGCGGATCAGCCCCAGCATTTT	CASSYSGRADQPQHF
-	TRBJ2-5	-	TRBV18	TGTGCCAGCTCACCACCGGGAGTACGTCAAGAGACCCAGTACTTC	CASSPPGVRQETQYF
-	TRBJ2-1	-	TRBV6-1	TGTGCCAGCAGAGGCCTCGGCGGGGCCTACAATGAGCAGTTCTTC	CASRGLGGAYNEQFF
TRBD1	TRBJ1-2	-	TRBV13	TGTGCCAGCAGTCACGACAGGGGATATGGCTACACCTTC	CASSHDRGYGYTF
-	TRBJ1-2	few	TRBV19	TGTGCCAGTAGTAATGCGCAGGCGAGTCGCTCCGGCTACACCTTC	CASSNAQASRSGYTF
-	TRBJ2-7	few	TRBV18	TGTGCCAGCTCACCCGGGGACGGGAGCTCCTACGAGCAGTACTTC	CASSPGDGSSYEQYF
-	TRBJ1-3	-	TRBV6-6	TGTGCCAGCAGTTACCCGGGCGAGGAGGCGTACACCATATATTTT	CASSYPGEEAYTIYF